This is a list of T cell receptor beta chains from one sample in a study of beta chain features in type 1 diabetes. TCRdb keeps only in-frame clones here, not all; method: immunoSEQ multiplex PCR. The data hold some 290,000 clones, with around 22% observed a single time. Sequenced input: naive CD4+ T cells from blood. The receptors were sampled from a young woman with type 1 diabetes. Both conserved end residues are part of each CDR3. D genes are given only for firm matches. The size of a clone is reported for some rows only, either as once, few or many, or as a class for expanded clones.

V	D	size	J	DNA	CDR3
TRBV9	TRBD2	-	TRBJ2-4	TGTGCCAGCAGCGTCGGCGGGAGTGGTGGAAACATTCAGTACTTC	CASSVGGSGGNIQYF
TRBV25-1	-	-	TRBJ1-2	TGTGCCAGCAGTCATAACTATGGCTACACCTTC	CASSHNYGYTF
TRBV28	TRBD2	once	TRBJ2-3	TGTGCCAGCAGTTCAGGACTAGCGGGAGGGTTAGATACGCAGTATTTT	CASSSGLAGGLDTQYF
TRBV19	TRBD1	-	TRBJ1-2	TGTGCCAGTAGGACCGAGGGGACAGCTGATGGCTATGGCTACACCTTC	CASRTEGTADGYGYTF
TRBV19	TRBD2	few	TRBJ2-5	TGTGCCAGTAGTTCCGGGACTAGCGGACAAGAGACCCAGTACTTC	CASSSGTSGQETQYF
TRBV6-5	-	-	TRBJ1-2	TGTGCCAGCAGTGGGGCAGGCTATGGCTACACCTTC	CASSGAGYGYTF
TRBV9	TRBD2	-	TRBJ2-7	TGTGCCAGCAGCCCCACTTCTGTGACTAGCGGATCCTACGAGCAGTACTTC	CASSPTSVTSGSYEQYF
TRBV30	-	few	TRBJ1-5	TGTGCCTGGAGTAGAGGAGGACTCAATCAGCCCCAGCATTTT	CAWSRGGLNQPQHF
TRBV7-9	TRBD1	few	TRBJ2-1	TGTGCCAGCACCTCCGGGGACAGGGTCAACAATGAGCAGTTCTTC	CASTSGDRVNNEQFF
TRBV23-1	TRBD1	-	TRBJ1-1	TGCGCAGGACAGGGGGCCTGTTCTTGTGTGAACACTGAAGCTTTCTTT	CAGQGACSCVNTEAFF
TRBV5-1	TRBD1	-	TRBJ2-7	TGCGCCAGCAGTCAAGGACGTGGACAGGGACTCTCCTACGAGCAGTACTTC	CASSQGRGQGLSYEQYF
TRBV19	TRBD2	few	TRBJ2-1	TGTGCCAGTAGAGGACTAGCGGGAGGGAGCTCCTACAATGAGCAGTTCTTC	CASRGLAGGSSYNEQFF
TRBV18	TRBD1	-	TRBJ1-5	TGTGCCAGCTCACCGTACGGACAGGGTGCCGCGTATCAGCCCCAGCATTTT	CASSPYGQGAAYQPQHF
TRBV28	TRBD2	-	TRBJ2-7	TGTGCCAGCAGTCTCGTTAGCGGGAGTGGGGAGCAGTACTTC	CASSLVSGSGEQYF
TRBV11-1	-	-	TRBJ1-1	TGTGCCAGCAGCTTATTGCAGGGGAGTGAAGCTTTCTTT	CASSLLQGSEAFF
TRBV2	-	-	TRBJ2-7	TGTGCCAGCACCTCACAGGTCGCCTTAGCCTTC	CASTSQVALAF
TRBV18	TRBD1	-	TRBJ2-7	TGTGCCAGCTCACTCGGGACAGGGGATCTCTACGAGCAGTACTTC	CASSLGTGDLYEQYF
TRBV6-6	-	-	TRBJ1-5	TGTGCCAGCAGTTCCCCGCTGAGTAATCAGCCCCAGCATTTT	CASSSPLSNQPQHF
TRBV2	-	-	TRBJ2-1	TGTGCCAGCAGAGCCGACAGTAATGAGCAGTTCTTC	CASRADSNEQFF
TRBV30	TRBD2	-	TRBJ2-1	TGTGCCTGGAGTCTGACTAGCGGGAGTAGCGAGCAGTTCTTC	CAWSLTSGSSEQFF
TRBV6-6	TRBD1	-	TRBJ2-7	TGTGCCAGCAGTGCCCCGGGACAGGGGGCGGGCTACGAGCAGTACTTC	CASSAPGQGAGYEQYF
TRBV7-8	TRBD1	few	TRBJ2-1	TGTGCCAGCAGGCCGGACAGGGATGGTGTGAATGAGCAGTTCTTC	CASRPDRDGVNEQFF
TRBV4-1	TRBD2	-	TRBJ2-5	TGCGCCAGCAGCCCCGGAAGCGGGAGGGGGCAAGAGACCCAGTACTTC	CASSPGSGRGQETQYF
TRBV18	-	-	TRBJ2-1	TGTGCCAGCTCACCTTTCGAGGGAAGCTCCTACAATGAGCAGTTCTTC	CASSPFEGSSYNEQFF
TRBV5-6	-	few	TRBJ2-5	TGTGCCAGCACTGCCGGGGGAGAGACCCAGTACTTC	CASTAGGETQYF
TRBV19	-	-	TRBJ2-7	TGTGCGAGGGGGAACGAGCAGTACTTC	CARGNEQYF
TRBV27	TRBD2	few	TRBJ2-3	TGTGCCAGCAGTTGGGCGGGAGGGGAACCGGATACGCAGTATTTT	CASSWAGGEPDTQYF
TRBV19	TRBD2	-	TRBJ2-7	TGTGCCAGTAGTACAGGGGCCTCCGGGACTAGTTTTAACGAGCAGTACTTC	CASSTGASGTSFNEQYF
TRBV19	-	few	TRBJ2-6	TGTGCCAGTACCCCAACAGCCGTTGGGGCCAACGTCCTGACTTTC	CASTPTAVGANVLTF
TRBV5-6	TRBD2	-	TRBJ2-1	TGTGCCGCGGGGGCGGGAGGGACCAATGAGCAGTTCTTC	CAAGAGGTNEQFF
TRBV29-1	TRBD1	-	TRBJ2-2	TGCAGCGCCTGGGACAGGGGGAACACCGGGGAGCTGTTTTTT	CSAWDRGNTGELFF
TRBV7-3	TRBD2	-	TRBJ2-3	TGTGCCAGCAGCCCCCGCCTCGGTAGCGGGGGCACAGATACGCAGTATTTT	CASSPRLGSGGTDTQYF
TRBV28	TRBD1	few	TRBJ1-1	TGTGCCAGCAGCCGGACAGGGCTGAAGGCTTTCTTT	CASSRTGLKAFF
TRBV7-9	TRBD1	-	TRBJ1-2	TGTGCCAGCAGCCAAGGACAGGTCTATGGCTACACCTTC	CASSQGQVYGYTF
TRBV30	-	few	TRBJ1-1	TGTGCCTGGAGTCCTCGGTCGGTGAACACTGAAGCTTTCTTT	CAWSPRSVNTEAFF
TRBV9	-	few	TRBJ2-5	TGTGCCAGCAGCGTAGACTACCGACCTCAAGAGACCCAGTACTTC	CASSVDYRPQETQYF
TRBV11-2	TRBD2	few	TRBJ2-5	TGTGCCAGCAGCTTAGTAACTAGCGGGAAGGGCGCAGAGACCCAGTACTTC	CASSLVTSGKGAETQYF
TRBV7-2	TRBD2	few	TRBJ2-1	TGTGCCAGCAGCCTAAGACTAGCTCCTGAGCAGTTCTTC	CASSLRLAPEQFF
TRBV25-1	TRBD2	few	TRBJ2-3	TGTGCCAGCAGTGTGGTAGCGGGAGTTACGCAGTATTTT	CASSVVAGVTQYF
TRBV29-1	TRBD1	few	TRBJ1-5	TGCACCCTGAGGGGGCCGGTTCAGCCCCAGCATTTT	CTLRGPVQPQHF
TRBV4-1	TRBD2	-	TRBJ2-4	TGCGCCAGCAGCCAAGCTGGGGTAGCGGGAAATTTGGTCAAAAACATTCAGTACTTC	CASSQAGVAGNLVKNIQYF
TRBV2	-	few	TRBJ2-2	TGTGCCAGCAGTGAATTTGGCAGGGCCAACGGGGAGCTGTTTTTT	CASSEFGRANGELFF
TRBV6-6	-	-	TRBJ1-1	TGTGCCAGCAGTGCAGGGAGGCGGGAAGCTTTCTTT	CASSAGRREAFF
TRBV25-1	-	few	TRBJ2-2	TGTGCCAGCCGCCCAGGACTTACCGGGGAGCTGTTTTTT	CASRPGLTGELFF
TRBV13	TRBD1	few	TRBJ2-1	TGTGCCAGCAGCTTAGGCAGGGGGCTATACAATGAGCAGTTCTTC	CASSLGRGLYNEQFF
TRBV28	TRBD2	-	TRBJ2-7	TGTGCCAGCAGTTTATGGGAGACTAGCGGGATCTACGAGCAGTACTTC	CASSLWETSGIYEQYF
TRBV30	-	few	TRBJ2-7	TGTGCCTGGAGACTAGCTAGCGAGCAGTACTTC	CAWRLASEQYF
TRBV7-2	TRBD2	few	TRBJ2-1	TGTGCCAGCAGCCACGGGACTAGCGGGACGAGCTCCTACAATGAGCAGTTCTTC	CASSHGTSGTSSYNEQFF